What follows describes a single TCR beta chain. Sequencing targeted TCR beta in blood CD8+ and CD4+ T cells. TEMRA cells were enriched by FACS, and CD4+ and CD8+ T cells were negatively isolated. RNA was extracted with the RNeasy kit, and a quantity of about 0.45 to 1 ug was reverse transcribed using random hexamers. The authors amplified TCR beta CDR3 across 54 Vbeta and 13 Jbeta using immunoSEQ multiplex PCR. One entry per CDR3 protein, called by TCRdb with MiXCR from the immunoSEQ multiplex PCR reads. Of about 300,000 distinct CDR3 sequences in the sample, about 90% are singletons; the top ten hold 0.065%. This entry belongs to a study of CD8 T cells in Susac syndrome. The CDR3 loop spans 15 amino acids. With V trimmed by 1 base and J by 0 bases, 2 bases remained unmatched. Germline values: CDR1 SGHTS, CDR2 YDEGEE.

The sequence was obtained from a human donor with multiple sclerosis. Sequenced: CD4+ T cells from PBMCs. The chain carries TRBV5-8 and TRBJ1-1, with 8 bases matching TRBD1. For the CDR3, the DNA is TGTGCCAGCAGCTTGCAGGGGGCCTTGAACACTGAAGCTTTCTTT. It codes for CASSLQGALNTEAFF.